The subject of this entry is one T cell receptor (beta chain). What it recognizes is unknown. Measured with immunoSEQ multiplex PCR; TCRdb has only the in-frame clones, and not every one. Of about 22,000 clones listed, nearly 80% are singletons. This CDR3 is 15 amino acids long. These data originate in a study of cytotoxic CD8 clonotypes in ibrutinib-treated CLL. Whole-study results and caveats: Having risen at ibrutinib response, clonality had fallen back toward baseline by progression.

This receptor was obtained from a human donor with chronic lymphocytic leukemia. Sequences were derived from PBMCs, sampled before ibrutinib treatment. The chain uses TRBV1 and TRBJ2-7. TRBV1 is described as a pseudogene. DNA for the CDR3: TGCACCAGCAGCCAAGCGTCACCTGGGGCCTACGAGCAGTACTTC. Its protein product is CTSSQASPGAYEQYF.